Below are 32 T cell receptor beta chains sequenced from a single sample in a study of cytomegalovirus exposure and HLA in healthy donors. Vbeta (60) and Jbeta (13) primers were used in the PCR. Sequencing was performed with immunoSEQ multiplex PCR; in TCRdb, only in-frame clones are kept and a portion is missing. The repertoire includes approximately 190,000 clones, approximately 77% of them detected once, and around 3.5% sits in the top ten. The sequencing sample was made of PBMCs. The receptor source for this set is a man in his forties in good health and CMV-seropositive.

V gene TRBV6-1 combines with J gene TRBJ1-1, with D tentatively TRBD1 (5 bases). This CDR3 has 15 amino acids. V lost 6 bases and J 1 base, leaving 15 bases between the germline ends. Germline CDR1 is MNHNS and CDR2 is SASEGT. CDR3 coding DNA: TGTGCCAGCAGGATACAGGACCTCCCGAACACTGAAGCTTTCTTT. It translates to CASRIQDLPNTEAFF.

This sequence joins TRBV10-3 and TRBJ2-1, with TRBD2 matching over 10 bases. V was clipped by 3 bases and J by 9 bases; unmatched bases: 8. The CDR3 length is 15 residues. CDR1 and CDR2 from the germline V gene are ENHRY and SYGVKD. CDR3 sequence (DNA): TGTGCCATCAGTGAAATTGGGACTAGCGCTATTGAGCAGTTCTTC. Its translation is CAISEIGTSAIEQFF.

The DNA for the CDR3 is TGTGCCAGCAAGGAAACAGGGAGTACCGGGGAGCTGTTTTTT. This translates into CASKETGSTGELFF. This chain uses TRBV6-5 with TRBJ2-2, with D perhaps matching TRBD1 (6 bases). Germline assignment: CDR1 MNHEY and CDR2 SVGAGI. The CDR3 consists of 14 residues. V was shortened by 7 bases and J by 5 bases, with 14 bases between the two germline ends.

The sample holds a few counts of this clone. This sequence joins TRBV19 and TRBJ2-7; 8 nucleotides match TRBD1. Trimming at V came to 1 base and at J to 8 bases, leaving 13 bases not matched to a gene. From germline, CDR1 is LNHDA and CDR2 SQIVND (reference sequence). The CDR3 runs 16 residues. CDR3 amino acids: CASSIGPGTGEAKQYF. The CDR3 region has the DNA TGTGCCAGTAGTATAGGTCCCGGGACAGGAGAGGCGAAGCAGTACTTC.

The V and J genes are TRBV6-5 and TRBJ2-7, with 8 bases lining up with TRBD2. CDR3 size: 14 residues. Germline V CDR1 and CDR2: MNHEY, SVGAGI. With V trimmed by 6 bases and J by 2 bases, 6 bases remained unmatched. CDR3 residues: CASSQTSGTYEQYF. For the CDR3, the DNA is TGTGCCAGCAGCCAAACTAGCGGCACCTACGAGCAGTACTTC.

The rearrangement joins TRBV6-6 to TRBJ1-2, with D hard to call. CDR1 MNHNY and CDR2 SVGAGI come from the germline V gene (reference sequence). Trimming shortened V by 6 bases and J by 0 bases, and 8 bases separated the two germline ends. CDR3 length equals 13 residues. The CDR3 loop reads CASSDRANYGYTF. CDR3 nucleotide sequence: TGTGCCAGCAGCGACCGGGCTAACTATGGCTACACCTTC.

The chain couples TRBV7-8 to TRBJ2-7; 8 nucleotides line up with TRBD1. The V segment lost 5 bases and the J segment 6 bases; nucleotides outside the gene matches: 12. CDR1 is SGHVS and CDR2 is FQNEAQ in the germline V gene. The CDR3 loop spans 15 amino acids. The DNA of the CDR3 is TGTGCCAGCAGCCCCACAGGACAGGGAGTGGCCGAGCAGTACTTC. Translating gives CASSPTGQGVAEQYF.

With respect to this clone: One end of the junction varies from germline; a read error may be responsible. Other DNA sequences in this sample translate to the same CDR3. V usage is TRBV4-1 and J usage is TRBJ1-1; no clear D. CDR1 MGHRA and CDR2 YSYEKL come from the germline V gene. The CDR3 totals 16 residues. CDR3 in DNA: TGTGCCAGCAGCCAAGACGGAGGGCTTCTGAACACTGAAGCTTTCTTT. Translating gives CASSQDGGLLNTEAFF.

Only a few counts were recorded for this clone. CDR3 protein: CASSPLRDTEAFF. The CDR3 nucleotides are TGTGCCAGCTCACCACTCCGAGACACTGAAGCTTTCTTT. The chain is built from TRBV18 and TRBJ1-1; unclear D gene. CDR1 and CDR2 from the germline V gene are KGHSH and LQKENI. The CDR3 contains 13 residues. V lost 1 base and J lost 3, with 6 bases in between.

The V call is TRBV18, the J call TRBJ2-5; tentatively, D is TRBD1 (5 bases). The CDR3 totals 13 residues. The V end was cut by 5 bases, the J end by 2 bases, with 9 bases between. CDR1 is KGHSH, CDR2 LQKENI, per germline. The CDR3 DNA reads as TGTGCCAGCTCAGTCAGGGTACAAGAGACCCAGTACTTC. Translating gives CASSVRVQETQYF.

This chain links TRBV7-3 with TRBJ1-6; D call uncertain. Germline CDR1 reads SGHTA; CDR2 reads FQGTGA. The CDR3 runs to 16 residues. V shed 1 base and J shed 5 bases, with 12 bases lying between them. Here the CDR3 reads CASSLSPPGNNSPLHF. The CDR3 DNA is TGTGCCAGCAGCTTAAGTCCGCCGGGGAATAATTCACCCCTCCACTTT. The variable domain in full, completed from reference TRBV7-3 and TRBJ1-6, reads GAGVSQTPSNKVTEKGKYVELRCDPISGHTALYWYRQSLGQGPEFLIYFQGTGAADDSGLPNDRFFAVRPEGSVSTLKIQRTERGDSAVYLCASSLSPPGNNSPLHFGNGTRLTVT.

The rearrangement links TRBV27 to TRBJ2-5; 8 bases line up with TRBD2. Losses at the gene ends were 5 bases for V and 2 bases for J; bases not matched to a gene: 7. Germline-derived CDR1 and CDR2 are MNHEY and SMNVEV (reference sequence). This CDR3 is 15 amino acids long. CDR3 protein: CASSKNGRGQETQYF. CDR3 coding DNA: TGTGCCAGCAGTAAAAACGGGAGGGGGCAAGAGACCCAGTACTTC.

The gene calls are TRBV5-8 and TRBJ1-4, with 8 bases identical to TRBD1. The CDR3 spans 15 residues. Germline-derived CDR1 and CDR2 are SGHTS and YDEGEE. J was trimmed by 4 bases and V by 0 bases; bases with no gene match: 2. The CDR3 loop is CASSLGDRNNEKLFF. The CDR3 DNA is TGTGCCAGCAGCTTGGGGGACAGGAATAATGAAAAACTGTTTTTT.

The J gene is TRBJ1-5, the V gene TRBV28; 7 bases align to TRBD1. V shed 2 bases, J shed 3 bases, and the junction held 7 bases outside the gene matches. CDR1 MDHEN and CDR2 SYDVKM come from the germline V gene. This CDR3 is built from 16 residues. CDR3: CASSLRGQAYNQPQHF. CDR3 nucleotide sequence: TGTGCCAGCAGTTTAAGAGGACAGGCCTACAATCAGCCCCAGCATTTT.

The CDR3 region is CASSYGTSGYEQYF. In DNA, the CDR3 is TGTGCCAGCAGCTACGGGACTAGCGGCTACGAGCAGTACTTC. The chain couples TRBV5-6 to TRBJ2-7, with 11 bases identical to TRBD2. Germline V gene sequence: CDR1 SGHDT, CDR2 YYEEEE. J lost 3 bases, V lost 3 bases, and 2 bases had no gene match. CDR3 size: 14 residues.

This chain connects TRBV5-6 to TRBJ2-7; 7 positions match TRBD1. In germline, CDR1 is SGHDT, CDR2 YYEEEE. The CDR3 has 14 residues. V was clipped by 0 bases and J by 4 bases; unmatched bases: 4. CDR3 in amino acids: CASSLGQGIYEQYF. CDR3 bases: TGTGCCAGCAGCTTGGGACAGGGTATTTACGAGCAGTACTTC.

The chain joins TRBV6-6 to TRBJ2-7; 7 bases match TRBD2. The V gene end was trimmed by 6 bases and the J gene end by 6 bases; junction bases not matched to a gene: 11. Looked up from germline, CDR1 is MNHNY and CDR2 is SVGAGI (reference sequence). This CDR3 has 14 residues. This CDR3 is CASSQDIGEGEQYF. CDR3 DNA: TGTGCCAGCAGCCAAGATATAGGGGAGGGCGAGCAGTACTTC.

The chain uses TRBV19 and TRBJ2-1, with TRBD1 as a possible D gene (5 bases). Trimming removed 6 bases at V and 0 bases at J, with 12 bases between. Looked up from germline, CDR1 is LNHDA and CDR2 is SQIVND (reference sequence). This CDR3 has 15 amino acids. CDR3 region: CASSERQSSYNEQFF. The CDR3 DNA reads TGTGCCAGTAGCGAGCGACAGAGCTCCTACAATGAGCAGTTCTTC. Filled out from reference TRBV19 and TRBJ2-1, the complete variable domain reads DGGITQSPKYLFRKEGQNVTLSCEQNLNHDAMYWYRQDPGQGLRLIYYSQIVNDFQKGDIAEGYSVSREKKESFPLTVTSAQKNPTAFYLCASSERQSSYNEQFFGPGTRLTVL.

A few counts support this clone. The V gene is TRBV11-2, the J gene TRBJ2-7, with D unresolved. CDR1 SGHAT and CDR2 FQNNGV come from the germline V gene. The V and J ends lost 7 bases and 1 base respectively, with 11 bases between them. This CDR3 has 13 amino acids. CDR3 DNA sequence: TGTGCCAGCACCCGTGCGGCATCCTACGAGCAGTACTTC. It codes for CASTRAASYEQYF.

The table lists this clone with a few counts. V and J are TRBV5-1 and TRBJ2-2; TRBD2 is a possible D gene (6 bases). CDR1 is SGHRS, CDR2 YFSETQ, per germline. The CDR3 is made up of 13 amino acids. The V gene lost 6 bases and the J gene lost 3 bases, with 9 bases spanning the gap. In DNA, the CDR3 is TGCGCCAGCATGGAGGGGTACACCGGGGAGCTGTTTTTT. Its protein product is CASMEGYTGELFF.

This chain joins TRBV5-4 and TRBJ1-2; the D gene is possibly TRBD1 (6 bases). The V gene's germline CDR1 is SGHNT and CDR2 YYREEE (reference sequence). V lost 4 bases and J lost 6, with 13 bases in between. The CDR3 runs 13 residues. The CDR3 DNA follows: TGTGCCAGCAGCCCTCCGGGGGGCCATGGCTACACCTTC. Its protein product is CASSPPGGHGYTF.

This clone has a single count. V gene TRBV19 combines with J gene TRBJ2-1; 7 bases match TRBD1. This CDR3 has 14 residues. Trimming removed 11 bases from V and 0 bases from J; junction bases left unmatched: 7. Germline CDR1 LNHDA, CDR2 SQIVND (reference sequence). The CDR3: CASSTGLSYNEQFF. Here the CDR3 DNA reads TGTGCCTCATCGACAGGGCTCTCCTACAATGAGCAGTTCTTC.

CDR3 loop: CATSRVKRQETQYF. In nucleotides, the CDR3 is TGTGCCACCAGCAGAGTAAAACGGCAAGAGACCCAGTACTTC. The chain is built from TRBV15 and TRBJ2-5, with D uncertain. The germline V gene has CDR1 LNHNV and CDR2 YYDKDF (reference sequence). V lost 1 base, J lost 2 bases, and 8 bases lay in between. The CDR3 consists of 14 residues.

The chain has TRBV11-3 and TRBJ1-5; 9 bases agree with TRBD1. With V trimmed by 5 bases and J by 0 bases, 11 bases remained unmatched. Per the germline V gene, CDR1 is SGHNT and CDR2 is YENEEA. This CDR3 spans 18 amino acids. The CDR3 nucleotides read TGTGCCAGCAGCCCCGGACAGGGGTCCCTATATAGCAATCAGCCCCAGCATTTT. Encoded protein: CASSPGQGSLYSNQPQHF. Drawing the rest from reference TRBV11-3 and TRBJ1-5, the complete variable domain is EAGVVQSPRYKIIEKKQPVAFWCNPISGHNTLYWYLQNLGQGPELLIRYENEEAVDDSQLPKDRFSAERLKGVDSTLKIQPAELGDSAVYLCASSPGQGSLYSNQPQHFGDGTRLSIL.

The rearrangement links TRBV19 to TRBJ1-5; D is unclear. This CDR3 has 12 residues. CDR1 and CDR2 from the germline V gene are LNHDA and SQIVND (reference sequence). V shed 4 bases and J shed 6 bases, with 7 bases lying between them. CDR3 region: CASSTFGQPQHF. DNA of the CDR3: TGTGCCAGTAGTACCTTCGGTCAGCCCCAGCATTTT. The whole variable domain, remainder taken from reference TRBV19 and TRBJ1-5, is DGGITQSPKYLFRKEGQNVTLSCEQNLNHDAMYWYRQDPGQGLRLIYYSQIVNDFQKGDIAEGYSVSREKKESFPLTVTSAQKNPTAFYLCASSTFGQPQHFGDGTRLSIL.

The chain's CDR3 is CASSSSGSPDTQYF. As DNA, the CDR3 is TGTGCCAGTAGTAGTAGCGGGAGCCCAGATACGCAGTATTTT. The chain is built from TRBV19 and TRBJ2-3, with TRBD2 matching over 9 bases. CDR1 is LNHDA, CDR2 SQIVND, per germline (reference sequence). The CDR3 has 14 residues. V was clipped by 4 bases and J by 4 bases; unmatched bases: 3.

V usage is TRBV4-3 and J usage is TRBJ2-7, with TRBD2 as a possible D gene (6 bases). Germline-derived CDR1 and CDR2 are LGHNA and YSLEER. The CDR3 runs 15 residues. V lost 0 bases and J lost 1, with 10 bases in between. The CDR3 nucleotides read TGCGCCAGCAGCCAAGAACGCGGGATGTCCTACGAGCAGTACTTC. It is translated as CASSQERGMSYEQYF.

The CDR3 is CASSQYSSQPQHF. The DNA for the CDR3 is TGTGCCAGCAGTCAATACTCGTCTCAGCCCCAGCATTTT. V and J are TRBV6-5 and TRBJ1-5; D ambiguous. The CDR3 runs 13 residues. The ends were cut back, 5 bases at V and 6 bases at J, with 11 bases in the middle. Germline assignment: CDR1 MNHEY and CDR2 SVGAGI.

The chain has TRBV4-2 and TRBJ1-2, with D hard to call. The V end was cut by 4 bases, the J end by 0 bases, with 15 bases between. The CDR3 loop spans 16 amino acids. The germline V gene has CDR1 LGHNA and CDR2 YNFKEQ. In DNA, the CDR3 is TGTGCCAGCAGCCCGCTCGGGGTATCGGCTAACTATGGCTACACCTTC. It translates to CASSPLGVSANYGYTF.

V gene TRBV5-4 combines with J gene TRBJ2-7, with TRBD2 matching 11 bases. Germline values: CDR1 SGHNT, CDR2 YYREEE (reference sequence). CDR3 length: 14 residues. V lost 4 bases and J lost 2; bases outside the gene matches: 2. This CDR3 reads CASSVAGGPYEQYF. The DNA of the CDR3 is TGTGCCAGCAGCGTAGCGGGGGGGCCCTACGAGCAGTACTTC.

This chain joins TRBV7-6 and TRBJ2-7, with 12 bases matching TRBD2. Germline V lookup: CDR1 SGHVS, CDR2 FNYEAQ. The CDR3 loop spans 18 amino acids. J was trimmed by 4 bases and V by 0 bases; bases with no gene match: 10. The CDR3 loop is CASSLALKTSGSLYEQYF. CDR3 nucleotides: TGTGCCAGCAGCTTAGCCCTCAAGACTAGCGGGAGTCTTTACGAGCAGTACTTC.

The chain carries TRBV19 and TRBJ1-1; maybe TRBD1 (5 bases). CDR3 size: 14 residues. The V gene lost 7 bases and the J gene lost 3 bases, with 15 bases spanning the gap. Germline values: CDR1 LNHDA, CDR2 SQIVND (reference sequence). The CDR3 sequence is CASTRQPTDTEAFF. In nucleotides, the CDR3 is TGTGCCAGTACCCGACAGCCGACGGACACTGAAGCTTTCTTT.